This T cell receptor (beta chain) is drawn from a study of blood T cell repertoires in COVID-19. The CDR3 runs to 13 residues. Per germline, CDR1 SGDLS and CDR2 YYNGEE. Trimming cost V 6 bases and J 4 bases; bases outside gene matches: 4. Sequencing used immunoSEQ multiplex PCR; TCRdb keeps in-frame clones, though not all of them. This sample has about 62,000 clones, with around 89% found just once. The sequencing sample was made of peripheral blood. The chain employs TRBV9 and TRBJ1-1; 9 bases map to TRBD1. The TCR comes from a woman aged 55-75 years with COVID-19, enrolled during active disease. CDR3 region: CASKGQGATEAFF. DNA of the CDR3: TGTGCCAGCAAGGGACAGGGTGCCACTGAAGCTTTCTTT.